A single T cell receptor (beta chain) is shown here with its context. Its antigen remains unknown. The data derive from a study of Graves' ophthalmopathy and Graves' hyperthyroidism. Overall study findings and caveats: Most expanded thyroid clonotypes above 0.001 frequency also appeared in blood. The model's ophthalmopathy progression predictions had more than 55% sensitivity and 72% to 80% specificity.

RNA transcripts were the source from which TCR beta CDR3 regions were amplified. An initial RT-PCR round employing HTBI primers preceded a second-round multiplex PCR. MiXCR was run by TCRdb on the multiplex PCR reads, yielding one entry per CDR3 protein. The sample records about 740,000 distinct CDR3 sequences, roughly 41% being singletons. For donors with ophthalmopathy, the disease showed moderate-to-severe activity, reached CAS ≥3 and NOSPECS ≥4, and had lasted under 3 months. Certain patients were not enrolled. These were patients with other autoimmune diseases, uncontrolled infections, pregnancy or lactation. CDR3 size: 15 residues. V lost 5 bases and J lost 9, with 20 bases in between. CDR1 is ENHRY and CDR2 is SYGVKD in the germline V gene.

Sequencing was performed on peripheral blood. The chain joins TRBV10-3 to TRBJ1-5, with D tentatively TRBD1 (6 bases). This clonotype originated in an adult man with Graves' ophthalmopathy. The CDR3 here is CAISQNPTGRGPQHF. The DNA for the CDR3 is TGTGCCATCAGTCAGAACCCGACAGGCCGCGGGCCCCAGCATTTT.